The T cell receptor (beta chain) described here comes from a study of T cell responses to AZD1222 COVID-19 vaccine. Points from the study as a whole: Sampling captured repertoires only after the peak T cell response.

The trim removed 5 bases at V and 1 base at J, leaving 6 bases unmatched. CDR1 and CDR2 (germline): SGHNT, YENEEA. CDR3 size: 16 residues. Profiled with immunoSEQ multiplex PCR; TCRdb holds only in-frame clones, not every one. The table includes about 130,000 clones, 88% detected once. Notes on this clone: Its antigen is not known.

Sequenced material: peripheral blood, taken on day 0 of AZD1222 vaccination. This TCR came from an adult in good health. This chain connects TRBV11-3 to TRBJ2-3; 10 nucleotides agree with TRBD1. The chain's CDR3 is CASSERQGAGTDTQYF. The CDR3 DNA reads as TGTGCCAGCAGCGAAAGACAGGGGGCTGGCACAGATACGCAGTATTTT.